These T cell receptor beta chains were read from a single sample in a study of cytomegalovirus exposure and HLA in healthy donors. Using immunoSEQ multiplex PCR, the repertoire was profiled, and TCRdb retains in-frame clones only, with some absent. This sample has 150,000 to 200,000 clones, with roughly 88% found just once. Sequenced sample: PBMCs. The receptors were sampled from a man younger than 30 in good health and CMV-seropositive. Both conserved end residues are part of each CDR3. D genes are given only for firm matches. Clone size is given for some rows only: seen once, a few or many times, or a class if the clone is expanded.

TGTGCCAGCAGTTCCCGACAGGGGGCCACCGAAAGGCCCGGGGAGCTGTTTTTT | CASSSRQGATERPGELFF | TRBJ2-2 | TRBD1 | - | 18 | TRBV27
TGTGCCATCAGTGGGGGAGTACAAGAGACCCAGTACTTC | CAISGGVQETQYF | TRBJ2-5 | - | - | 13 | TRBV10-3
TGTGCCAGCAGCTTAGGAGACAGGGTGATTGAAGCTTTCTTT | CASSLGDRVIEAFF | TRBJ1-1 | TRBD1 | - | 14 | TRBV7-9
TGCGCCAGCAGCCAGGCGGGGACTAGGGAAACCTACGAGCAGTACTTC | CASSQAGTRETYEQYF | TRBJ2-7 | TRBD2 | - | 16 | TRBV4-1
TGTGCCATCAGTGGCACTAGCGGGGGGGCTGTTGAGACCCAGTACTTC | CAISGTSGGAVETQYF | TRBJ2-5 | TRBD2 | - | 16 | TRBV10-3
TGTGCCAGCAGCTTACCGGGAGCCGGGGCGGGGAAGAATGAGCAGTTCTTC | CASSLPGAGAGKNEQFF | TRBJ2-1 | - | - | 17 | TRBV7-9
TGTGCCAGCTCACCACCAGACAGGGTGAACACTGAAGCTTTCTTT | CASSPPDRVNTEAFF | TRBJ1-1 | TRBD1 | - | 15 | TRBV18
TGTGCCAGCAGCTTAGGACGGAGGGAGACCCAGTACTTC | CASSLGRRETQYF | TRBJ2-5 | - | - | 13 | TRBV11-2
TGCGCCAGCAGCCACAGAGGGACTGAAGCTTTCTTT | CASSHRGTEAFF | TRBJ1-1 | - | - | 12 | TRBV4-1
TGTGCCAGCAGCTCAACAGGGAATGACGATACGCAGTATTTT | CASSSTGNDDTQYF | TRBJ2-3 | - | - | 14 | TRBV11-2
TGTGCCAGCACACGAACGACAGGGGTCCGGGGCTACACCTTC | CASTRTTGVRGYTF | TRBJ1-2 | TRBD1 | - | 14 | TRBV7-9
TGTGCCAGCTCAAACACAACACAAGAGACCCAGTACTTC | CASSNTTQETQYF | TRBJ2-5 | - | - | 13 | TRBV18
TGTGCCTGGAGTGTGGCAGGGGTGTTGTACGAGCAGTACTTC | CAWSVAGVLYEQYF | TRBJ2-7 | - | - | 14 | TRBV30
TGTGCCAGCAGCCGTCAACAGGAGCCTAACTATGGCTACACCTTC | CASSRQQEPNYGYTF | TRBJ1-2 | - | - | 15 | TRBV5-4
TGCGCCAGCAGCTTGGCCTCGACCGGAGGTGAAAAACTGTTTTTT | CASSLASTGGEKLFF | TRBJ1-4 | - | - | 15 | TRBV5-1
TGTGCCAGCAGCTTACAGAGCACAGATACGCAGTATTTT | CASSLQSTDTQYF | TRBJ2-3 | - | once | 13 | TRBV11-3
TGTGCCAGCAGCGGGGGACAGGGGTTTGGAGGCTACACCTTC | CASSGGQGFGGYTF | TRBJ1-2 | TRBD1 | - | 14 | TRBV7-2
TGTGCCAGCGAACAGGGATCCTATAATTCACCCCTCCACTTT | CASEQGSYNSPLHF | TRBJ1-6 | - | - | 14 | TRBV2
TGTGCCACCAGCACCCGGACAGGGGGGCCCGGGGAGCTGTTTTTT | CATSTRTGGPGELFF | TRBJ2-2 | TRBD1 | - | 15 | TRBV15
TGTGCCAGCAGTTTATGGGGGCCGAGGAAGAGCTACGAGCAGTACTTC | CASSLWGPRKSYEQYF | TRBJ2-7 | - | - | 16 | TRBV27
TGTGCCAGAAGCCCCACTAGCTGCGCTTCCAATGAGCAGTTCTTC | CARSPTSCASNEQFF | TRBJ2-1 | - | - | 15 | TRBV5-3
TGTGCCAGTAGTTCCGGGACAGGGGGCTTCGAGACCCAGTACTTC | CASSSGTGGFETQYF | TRBJ2-5 | TRBD1 | - | 15 | TRBV19
TGTGCCAGCAGACTGGGACTAGCGGGGGTGAGGGGAGAGACCCAGTACTTC | CASRLGLAGVRGETQYF | TRBJ2-5 | TRBD2 | - | 17 | TRBV28
TGTGCCAGCAGTGAAGCGCGGGACGGGGAGCTGTTTTTT | CASSEARDGELFF | TRBJ2-2 | - | - | 13 | TRBV2
TGTGCCAGCAGTGAACAGTTGACAGGGGGCGCACAGTACTATGGCTACACCTTC | CASSEQLTGGAQYYGYTF | TRBJ1-2 | TRBD1 | - | 18 | TRBV6-1
TGCGCCAGCAGCCAAGGGGGGGGACTCAGAAACACCGGGGAGCTGTTTTTT | CASSQGGGLRNTGELFF | TRBJ2-2 | TRBD2 | - | 17 | TRBV4-1
TGTGCCAGCAGTGACCCAGGGGTCGGCTACGAGCAGTACTTC | CASSDPGVGYEQYF | TRBJ2-7 | - | - | 14 | TRBV2
TGTGCCAGTAGTATGACAGTCACCGGCGGAGTTGGAAACACCATATATTTT | CASSMTVTGGVGNTIYF | TRBJ1-3 | - | - | 17 | TRBV19
TGTGCCACCAAGTGGTCACAGCCCACCGGGGAGCTGTTTTTT | CATKWSQPTGELFF | TRBJ2-2 | - | - | 14 | TRBV19
TGTGCCAGCAGCACAGGGGTCTACGAGCAGTACTTC | CASSTGVYEQYF | TRBJ2-7 | TRBD1 | - | 12 | TRBV6-1
TGCGCCAGCAGCCAAGTGATCGGGGGGGCCTACGAGCAGTACTTC | CASSQVIGGAYEQYF | TRBJ2-7 | TRBD2 | - | 15 | TRBV4-3
TGCGCCAGCAGCTTGGGGCAGGCAAGCTACGAGCAGTACTTC | CASSLGQASYEQYF | TRBJ2-7 | - | - | 14 | TRBV5-1
TGTGCCTGGAGTGTAGGGGGGGATCAGCCCCAGCATTTT | CAWSVGGDQPQHF | TRBJ1-5 | - | - | 13 | TRBV30
TGTGCCAGCAGTGGAGAAACCAAGATGGAGACCCAGTACTTC | CASSGETKMETQYF | TRBJ2-5 | - | - | 14 | TRBV2
TGTGCCAGTAGTATACGGACAGGGAAGCAGTTCTTC | CASSIRTGKQFF | TRBJ2-1 | TRBD1 | - | 12 | TRBV19
TGTGCCAGCAGTTTAGCAGGGAACACTGAAGCTTTCTTT | CASSLAGNTEAFF | TRBJ1-1 | - | - | 13 | TRBV27
TGTGCCAGCGAAATAGCAGCGGGGGGGACCCAGTACTTC | CASEIAAGGTQYF | TRBJ2-5 | TRBD2 | - | 13 | TRBV5-5
TGTGCCAGCAGTGAGACGGGGGGGGGTAACAATGAGCAGTTCTTC | CASSETGGGNNEQFF | TRBJ2-1 | TRBD2 | - | 15 | TRBV6-1
TGCGCCAGCAGCTTGATAGCGGGGGGCGCCGCCGAGCAGTACTTC | CASSLIAGGAAEQYF | TRBJ2-7 | TRBD2 | - | 15 | TRBV5-1
TGTGCCAGCAGCCTAGGAGGCAGCTACGAGCAGTACTTC | CASSLGGSYEQYF | TRBJ2-7 | - | - | 13 | TRBV11-3
TGTGCCTGCCAAAACAGTCCCAATCAGCCCCAGCATTTT | CACQNSPNQPQHF | TRBJ1-5 | - | few | 13 | TRBV30
TGTGCCATCAGTGACCAACAGGGGGTAAACACCATATATTTT | CAISDQQGVNTIYF | TRBJ1-3 | TRBD1 | - | 14 | TRBV10-3
TGTGCCTGGAGTGTAAGGGCTAGCGGGGGGGCGGGTACCGAGCAGTACTTC | CAWSVRASGGAGTEQYF | TRBJ2-7 | TRBD2 | - | 17 | TRBV30
TGTGCCATCAGTTCTAAGAATAACTATGGCTACACCTTC | CAISSKNNYGYTF | TRBJ1-2 | - | - | 13 | TRBV10-3
TGTGCCAGCAGCTTGAAGGCAGGACAGTCCTTC | CASSLKAGQSF | TRBJ1-2 | - | - | 11 | TRBV5-6
TGCGCCAGCAGCCCCCAGGGGACTGGGGCCAACGTCCTGACTTTC | CASSPQGTGANVLTF | TRBJ2-6 | - | once | 15 | TRBV5-1
TGCGCCAGCAGCCAAGGGGGACTAGCGGGCTCTGAGGAGCAGTTCTTC | CASSQGGLAGSEEQFF | TRBJ2-1 | TRBD2 | few | 16 | TRBV4-3